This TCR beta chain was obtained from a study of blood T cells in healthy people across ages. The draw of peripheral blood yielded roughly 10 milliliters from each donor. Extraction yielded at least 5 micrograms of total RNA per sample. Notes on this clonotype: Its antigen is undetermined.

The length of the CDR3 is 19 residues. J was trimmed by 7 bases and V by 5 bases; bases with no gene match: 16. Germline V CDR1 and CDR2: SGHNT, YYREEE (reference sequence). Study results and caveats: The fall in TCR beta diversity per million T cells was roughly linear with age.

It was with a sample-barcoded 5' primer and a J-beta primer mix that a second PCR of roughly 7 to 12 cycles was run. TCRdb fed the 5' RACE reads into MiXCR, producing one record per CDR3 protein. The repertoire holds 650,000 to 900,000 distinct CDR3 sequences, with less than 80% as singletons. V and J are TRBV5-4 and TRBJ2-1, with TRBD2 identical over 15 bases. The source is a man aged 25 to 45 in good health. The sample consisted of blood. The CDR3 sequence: CASRLYRGLAGGPTNEQFF. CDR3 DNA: TGTGCCAGCAGGCTTTATCGGGGACTAGCGGGGGGCCCCACGAATGAGCAGTTCTTC.